This entry concerns a single T cell receptor (beta chain). The antigen remains unidentified. Different DNA sequences within this sample yield the same CDR3. Genomic DNA from each subset was divided evenly over several immunoSEQ plates. TCRdb keeps only in-frame clones here, not all; method: immunoSEQ multiplex PCR. This sample has 2 million to 2.5 million clones; about 95% occur once, and the top ten carry about 1.1%. This record comes from a study of shared clonotypes between healthy human individuals. The study's findings and limits: Genetic and exposure-history diversity was limited by the small donor number. Non-shared clonotypes had lower generation probabilities than clonotypes shared by all four sorted-subset donors.

Naive CD8 cells lacked CD45RO and underwent positive selection for CCR7, leaving out terminally differentiated effector memory CD45RA+ cells. V lost 0 bases to trimming and J lost 4 bases; unmatched junction nucleotides: 2. CDR3 length: 15 residues. Germline lookup yields CDR1 SGDLS and CDR2 YYNGEE. The sequence came from a young man in good health. This chain connects TRBV9 to TRBJ2-1; 9 positions agree with TRBD2. The source material was naive CD8+ T cells sorted from blood. CDR3 DNA sequence: TGTGCCAGCAGCGTAGTAGCGGGAGCTTACAATGAGCAGTTCTTC. Translated: CASSVVAGAYNEQFF.